The clone carrying this T cell receptor beta chain was picked up one time. Its antigen is currently unknown. Germline V gene data show CDR1 as SGHVS and CDR2 as FNYEAQ. V lost 6 bases, J lost 4 bases, and 13 bases lay in between. This CDR3 region has 14 residues. A multiplex PCR was run with 60 Vbeta primers and 13 Jbeta primers. In the authors' workflow: Later, an analysis found approximately 80 million unique TCR beta chains, and around 10 million of these were shared. TCRdb's copy holds only in-frame clones and misses some; the assay was immunoSEQ multiplex PCR. From that table come the V and J calls and clone size; the DNA was used to work out D and trimming. The sample shows approximately 100,000 clones, about 75% of them seen only once. These data are taken from a study of cytomegalovirus exposure and HLA in healthy donors. Study context: Earlier results showed 120 million or so unique TCR beta sequences derived from about 179 million T cells.

Study findings and constraints: Reported results showed that the classifier diagnosed cytomegalovirus status with high specificity and sensitivity. Most subjects' HLA-A and HLA-B alleles were reportedly predicted from TCR beta sequences.

The chain recombines TRBV7-6 with TRBJ1-3; tentative D call: TRBD1 (6 bases). The sequenced sample consisted of PBMCs. This clonotype originated in a woman between 35 and 50 years old in good health and CMV-seronegative. CDR3 sequence: CASRPSGAGNTIYF. CDR3 in DNA: TGTGCCAGCAGGCCTTCAGGGGCCGGAAACACCATATATTTT.